Below are 26 T cell receptor beta chains sequenced from a single sample in a study of T cell repertoires in cytomegalovirus infection. TCRdb called the reads again in MiXCR, with one record for every CDR3 protein. The data contain about 740,000 distinct CDR3 sequences, roughly a third of them singletons. No antigen has been assigned to these receptors. The specimen comprised cultured PBMCs, sampled from culture after CMV antigen stimulation. The receptors shown here come from a human donor in good health (CMV status not recorded). Some clones in this sample may be carry-over from other donors' samples.

This clonotype was observed a few times. The chain has TRBV12-3 or TRBV12-4 and TRBJ2-6; possible D gene TRBD2, 6 bases. CDR3 length: 15 amino acids. With 6 bases removed from V and 0 bases from J, the gap between germline ends came to 9 bases. The CDR3 DNA reads as TGTGCCAGCAGCCGACTAGTCTCTGGGGCCAACGTCCTGACTTTC. It encodes CASSRLVSGANVLTF.

The rearrangement joins TRBV20-1 to TRBJ2-6; 7 positions agree with TRBD2. Germline V gives CDR1 DFQATT, CDR2 SNEGSKA (reference sequence). V lost 3 bases and J lost 1; bases outside the gene matches: 3. There are 15 residues in the CDR3. The CDR3 nucleotides are TGCAGTGCTAGGGGGGGGGGATCTGGGGCCAACGTCCTGACTTTC. Translating gives CSARGGGSGANVLTF.

The V call is TRBV14, the J call TRBJ2-1; 10 nucleotides line up with TRBD2. The CDR3 runs to 19 residues. CDR1 and CDR2 from the germline V gene are SGHDN and FVKESK. V lost 2 bases and J lost 3; bases outside the gene matches: 13. The CDR3 here is CASSQRTSGTIALYNEQFF. The CDR3 region has the DNA TGTGCCAGCAGCCAAAGGACTAGCGGTACCATTGCCCTCTACAATGAGCAGTTCTTC.

There are many counts of this clonotype. The gene calls are TRBV7-2 and TRBJ2-3; possible D gene TRBD2, 5 bases. Trimming cost V 4 bases and J 5 bases, with 7 bases left between them. CDR3 length equals 12 residues. From germline, CDR1 is SGHTA and CDR2 FQGNSA. The CDR3 nucleotides are TGTGCCAGCAGCTCGGCGGGAGATACGCAGTATTTT. It is translated as CASSSAGDTQYF.

V gene TRBV5-6 combines with J gene TRBJ2-7, with D perhaps matching TRBD1 (6 bases). Per germline, CDR1 SGHDT and CDR2 YYEEEE. Trimming removed 4 bases from V and 4 bases from J, with 12 bases in between. The CDR3 totals 13 residues. The chain's CDR3 is CASSPRDIYEQYF. CDR3 nucleotides: TGTGCCAGCAGCCCCCGGGACATATACGAGCAGTACTTC.

The chain joins TRBV6-5 to TRBJ2-7; D may match TRBD1 or TRBD2 (5 bases each). The CDR3 consists of 17 residues. V dropped 0 bases and J dropped 2 bases, with 17 bases sitting between them. Germline V lookup: CDR1 MNHEY, CDR2 SVGAGI. CDR3 residues: CASSYSMVGPGAYEQYF. The CDR3 nucleotides read TGTGCCAGCAGTTACTCGATGGTGGGGCCCGGGGCCTACGAGCAGTACTTC.

The chain combines TRBV2 with TRBJ2-6; no firm D call. Trimming stripped 6 bases from V and 0 bases from J, with 12 bases between. The CDR3 is 16 residues long. Germline values: CDR1 SNHLY, CDR2 FYNNEI. This CDR3 reads CASRVGRHSGANVLTF. CDR3 DNA sequence: TGTGCCAGCAGGGTTGGACGGCACTCTGGGGCCAACGTCCTGACTTTC.

This clonotype came up a few times. This chain connects TRBV5-1 to TRBJ2-3; TRBD2 agrees at 9 bases. The CDR3 has 16 residues. V lost 4 bases and J lost 2; bases outside the gene matches: 8. Germline-derived CDR1 and CDR2 are SGHRS and YFSETQ. CDR3 DNA sequence: TGCGCCAGCAGCCCCCCGGGACTAGCCTTCACAGATACGCAGTATTTT. It yields the protein CASSPPGLAFTDTQYF.

This clonotype has more than one count but fewer than ten. V and J are TRBV2 and TRBJ1-4; TRBD1 matches 9 bases. Germline V gives CDR1 SNHLY, CDR2 FYNNEI. The length of the CDR3 is 15 residues. V was clipped by 3 bases and J by 5 bases; unmatched bases: 4. In DNA form, the CDR3 reads TGTGCCAGCAGTGAGACAGGGGGGAAGAATGAAAAACTGTTTTTT. Amino acids: CASSETGGKNEKLFF. The full variable domain, in which reference TRBV2 and TRBJ1-4 provide the parts outside the CDR3, is EPEVTQTPSHQVTQMGQEVILRCVPISNHLYFYWYRQILGQKVEFLVSFYNNEISEKSEIFDDQFSVERPDGSNFTLKIRSTKLEDSAMYFCASSETGGKNEKLFFGSGTQLSVL.

This clonotype appeared many times. The J gene is TRBJ2-7, the V gene TRBV7-8; unclear D gene. Trimming pared 1 base from V and 7 bases from J, leaving 8 bases between. The CDR3 loop spans 12 amino acids. Germline V gene data show CDR1 as SGHVS and CDR2 as FQNEAQ. CDR3 sequence reads: CASSLGPREQYF. CDR3 bases: TGTGCCAGCAGCTTAGGCCCTAGGGAGCAGTACTTC.

The J gene is TRBJ2-7, the V gene TRBV12-3 or TRBV12-4; no clear D. Between the trimmed V and J ends, which lost 1 base and 6 bases, there was a span of 10 bases. This CDR3 spans 13 amino acids. The CDR3 nucleotides are TGTGCCAGCAGTTTAGGTGGCAGCTGCGAGCAGTACTTC. Its translation is CASSLGGSCEQYF.

This chain links TRBV20-1 with TRBJ2-1; D unclear. This CDR3 comprises 15 residues. CDR1 is DFQATT, CDR2 SNEGSKA, per germline (reference sequence). V lost 0 bases and J lost 2, with 11 bases in between. The CDR3: CSARDLSEPYNEQFF. CDR3 DNA: TGCAGTGCTAGAGATCTGTCGGAACCCTACAATGAGCAGTTCTTC.

The CDR3 DNA reads as TGTGCCACTTCGCGGGGGGAAATTGTGCAGTTCTTC. Translated, it gives CATSRGEIVQFF. V is TRBV12-3 or TRBV12-4 and J is TRBJ2-1, with 8 bases fitting TRBD2. With 10 bases clipped from V and 12 bases from J, the junction kept 11 bases outside the gene matches. CDR3 length: 12 residues.

The V gene is TRBV6-6, the J gene TRBJ2-7; 8 nucleotides agree with TRBD1. The germline CDR1 and CDR2 sequences are MNHNY and SVGAGI (reference sequence). J was trimmed by 5 bases and V by 6 bases; bases with no gene match: 3. There are 12 residues in the CDR3. The CDR3 protein is CASRDRVHEQYF. CDR3 coding DNA: TGTGCCAGCAGGGACAGGGTCCACGAGCAGTACTTC.

The chain has TRBV28 and TRBJ1-5, with D maybe TRBD1 (5 bases). Germline V gene lookup returns CDR1 MDHEN and CDR2 SYDVKM. V was shortened by 6 bases and J by 11 bases, with 17 bases between the two germline ends. This CDR3 region has 13 residues. The CDR3 DNA sequence: TGTGCCAGCAGCCCTAGGCCGGGGGGATCCCAGCATTTT. Residues: CASSPRPGGSQHF. Looking up the rest from reference TRBV28 and TRBJ1-5 gives the full variable domain: DVKVTQSSRYLVKRTGEKVFLECVQDMDHENMFWYRQDPGLGLRLIYFSYDVKMKEKGDIPEGYSVSREKKERFSLILESASTNQTSMYLCASSPRPGGSQHFGDGTRLSIL.

This clonotype appeared many times. The V gene is TRBV7-2, the J gene TRBJ2-7; maybe TRBD2 (7 bases). V gave up 1 base and J gave up 11 bases, with 27 bases separating them. CDR1 SGHTA and CDR2 FQGNSA come from the germline V gene. CDR3 size: 17 residues. CDR3 nucleotide sequence: TGTGCCAGCAGCTTAGGGGGGGCGTCGGGACTAAACCGGGGGGAGTACTTC. Translating it yields CASSLGGASGLNRGEYF. The full variable domain, its missing parts supplied by reference TRBV7-2 and TRBJ2-7, is GAGVSQSPSNKVTEKGKDVELRCDPISGHTALYWYRQSLGQGLEFLIYFQGNSAPDKSGLPSDRFSAERTGGSVSTLTIQRTQQEDSAVYLCASSLGGASGLNRGEYFGPGTRLTVT.

The genes are TRBV7-9 and TRBJ2-1; D gene uncertain. V lost 4 bases to trimming and J lost 4 bases, with 14 bases between them. Germline CDR1 and CDR2: SEHNR and FQNEAQ (reference sequence). The CDR3 runs 15 residues. This CDR3 reads CASSSVGSMYNEQFF. In DNA form, the CDR3 reads TGTGCCAGCAGCTCGGTGGGATCTATGTACAATGAGCAGTTCTTC.

V usage is TRBV27 and J usage is TRBJ2-7; tentative D call: TRBD1 (5 bases). The CDR3 is 14 residues long. Trimming shortened V by 2 bases and J by 2 bases, and 10 bases separated the two germline ends. Germline V gene lookup returns CDR1 MNHEY and CDR2 SMNVEV (reference sequence). The CDR3 DNA follows: TGTGCCAGCAGTTTAAGGTGGGGCGCCTACGAGCAGTACTTC. Its translation: CASSLRWGAYEQYF.

The sample holds a few counts of this clonotype. This chain links TRBV5-6 with TRBJ2-5, with TRBD2 identical over 9 bases. Germline V gene data show CDR1 as SGHDT and CDR2 as YYEEEE. The CDR3 totals 17 residues. Trimming at V came to 4 bases and at J to 7 bases, leaving 17 bases not matched to a gene. The CDR3 reads CASSALVGASGARTQYF. CDR3 in DNA: TGTGCCAGCAGCGCCCTGGTGGGGGCTAGCGGGGCCCGGACCCAGTACTTC.

The J gene is TRBJ2-1, the V gene TRBV7-8; D ambiguous. Germline V gene sequence: CDR1 SGHVS, CDR2 FQNEAQ. The V end lost 5 bases, the J end lost 10 bases, and 15 bases lay between the germline ends. The CDR3 totals 13 residues. The CDR3 nucleotides read TGTGCCAGCAGCCCTTGGGATGGCGTCGAGCAGTTCTTC. It encodes CASSPWDGVEQFF.

The gene calls are TRBV4-1 and TRBJ2-7; D possibly corresponds to TRBD1 (6 bases). The CDR3 spans 15 residues. V lost 9 bases, J lost 1 base, and 19 bases lay in between. Germline V gene lookup returns CDR1 MGHRA and CDR2 YSYEKL. CDR3 coding DNA: TGCGCCAGTATTCTCGAGGGGGTTGGGTCCTACGAGCAGTACTTC. Translating gives CASILEGVGSYEQYF.

The genes are TRBV5-5 and TRBJ1-5; D unresolved. Trimming took off 4 bases at V and 0 bases at J, with 11 bases between the two ends. In germline, CDR1 is SGHKS, CDR2 YYEKEE (reference sequence). The CDR3 extends over 15 amino acids. Here the CDR3 DNA reads TGTGCCAGCAGCCTTTTCAGTAATAGCAATCAGCCCCAGCATTTT. Translated, it gives CASSLFSNSNQPQHF.

The chain uses TRBV11-1 and TRBJ2-1, with D perhaps matching TRBD1 or TRBD2 (7 bases each). The CDR3 runs to 14 residues. Deletions cut 1 base from V and 7 bases from J, with 11 bases between. Per germline, CDR1 SGHAT and CDR2 FQDESV (reference sequence). The CDR3 is CASSLGQGGNEQFF. CDR3 bases: TGTGCCAGCAGCTTAGGTCAGGGGGGGAATGAGCAGTTCTTC.

The rearrangement links TRBV6-1 to TRBJ2-7; 9 bases map to TRBD2. CDR1 MNHNS and CDR2 SASEGT come from the germline V gene. V shed 0 bases, J shed 2 bases, and the junction held 2 bases outside the gene matches. The CDR3 spans 15 residues. CDR3 in DNA: TGTGCCAGCAGTGAAGCGAAGCGGGGGGCCTACGAGCAGTACTTC. Its protein is CASSEAKRGAYEQYF.

The CDR3 DNA follows: TGTGCCAGCAGCTTAGAGTTGGGGGGAAATCAGCCCCAGCATTTT. Translated, it gives CASSLELGGNQPQHF. The rearrangement uses TRBV7-2 and TRBJ1-5; tentative D call: TRBD1 (5 bases). This CDR3 spans 15 amino acids. The V and J ends lost 1 base and 4 bases respectively, with 11 bases between them. Germline V gene lookup returns CDR1 SGHTA and CDR2 FQGNSA. The variable domain in full, with the rest retrieved from reference TRBV7-2 and TRBJ1-5, is GAGVSQSPSNKVTEKGKDVELRCDPISGHTALYWYRQSLGQGLEFLIYFQGNSAPDKSGLPSDRFSAERTGGSVSTLTIQRTQQEDSAVYLCASSLELGGNQPQHFGDGTRLSIL.

There are a few counts of this clonotype. This chain joins TRBV7-2 and TRBJ1-1, with TRBD1 matching 8 bases. CDR1 is SGHTA and CDR2 is FQGNSA in the germline V gene. The length of the CDR3 is 15 residues. The V gene end was trimmed by 5 bases and the J gene end by 2 bases; junction bases not matched to a gene: 7. The chain's CDR3 is CASSGPGGRNTEAFF. CDR3 bases: TGTGCCAGCAGCGGACCAGGGGGCCGAAACACTGAAGCTTTCTTT.